Following are 32 T cell receptor beta chains from one sample sequenced in a study of blood T cell repertoires in COVID-19. The protocol was immunoSEQ multiplex PCR, while the TCRdb copy is restricted to in-frame clones and leaves out a portion. The table shows about 180,000 clones, with around 85% occurring only once. Sequencing was performed on PBMCs or T cells enriched from blood (not recorded which). The receptor set was obtained from a man in his forties or fifties who had recovered from COVID-19.

The chain carries TRBV14 and TRBJ2-3; tentative D call: TRBD2 (7 bases). CDR1 is SGHDN, CDR2 FVKESK, per germline. The CDR3 loop spans 15 amino acids. Between the trimmed V and J ends, which lost 4 bases and 3 bases, there was a span of 14 bases. CDR3 region: CASSRWGGPTDTQYF. CDR3 nucleotide sequence: TGTGCCAGCAGCCGATGGGGGGGCCCAACAGATACGCAGTATTTT.

The gene calls are TRBV7-9 and TRBJ2-7, with 8 nucleotides matching TRBD2. The J segment lost 2 bases and the V segment lost 3 bases, leaving 6 bases of the junction unmatched. The CDR3 loop spans 15 amino acids. Germline CDR1 SEHNR, CDR2 FQNEAQ (reference sequence). The CDR3, as DNA: TGTGCCAGCAGCTTTCATGGCGGGGGGACCTACGAGCAGTACTTC. Its translation is CASSFHGGGTYEQYF.

J is TRBJ1-1 and V is TRBV30; D might be TRBD1 (6 bases). V was cut by 4 bases and J by 5 bases, with 17 bases left in between. The CDR3 totals 14 residues. Germline-derived CDR1 and CDR2 are GTSNPN and SVGIG (reference sequence). This chain's CDR3 is CAWTRDGTQTEAFF. The CDR3 nucleotides are TGTGCCTGGACCCGAGATGGGACACAAACTGAAGCTTTCTTT.

The chain has TRBV5-6 and TRBJ2-7; D is perhaps TRBD1 (6 bases). This CDR3 has 13 residues. Trimming stripped 2 bases from V and 3 bases from J, with 9 bases between. CDR1 SGHDT and CDR2 YYEEEE come from the germline V gene. The CDR3 DNA sequence: TGTGCCAGCAGCTTAGGGGACATCTACGAGCAGTACTTC. Translating gives CASSLGDIYEQYF.

The chain's CDR3 is CASRPGQGKQFF. As DNA, the CDR3 is TGTGCCAGCAGACCGGGACAGGGTAAGCAGTTCTTC. The rearrangement links TRBV12-3 or TRBV12-4 to TRBJ2-1; 9 bases fit TRBD1. This CDR3 is 12 amino acids long. Trimming cost V 6 bases and J 11 bases; bases outside gene matches: 5.

The J gene is TRBJ1-1, the V gene TRBV2, with TRBD1 identical over 9 bases. V shed 5 bases and J 4 bases; nucleotides not matched to a gene: 8. This CDR3 has 15 residues. Germline V lookup: CDR1 SNHLY, CDR2 FYNNEI. This chain's CDR3 is CASSLEQGAATEAFF. CDR3 bases: TGTGCCAGCAGTTTAGAACAGGGGGCGGCCACTGAAGCTTTCTTT.

In its sample, this clone was seen a few times. The chain joins TRBV2 to TRBJ2-2; perhaps TRBD1 as D (7 bases). The CDR3 totals 16 residues. Germline V gene data show CDR1 as SNHLY and CDR2 as FYNNEI. Trimming pared 4 bases from V and 2 bases from J, leaving 14 bases between. The CDR3 reads CASSASRGVNTGELFF. The CDR3 bases are TGTGCCAGCAGTGCCTCCAGGGGGGTCAACACCGGGGAGCTGTTTTTT.

This clone is a singleton in its sample. J is TRBJ2-7 and V is TRBV4-1; weak D call: TRBD1 (7 bases). This CDR3 is built from 14 residues. Germline CDR1 reads MGHRA; CDR2 reads YSYEKL. Trimming took 3 bases from V and 1 from J, leaving 10 bases between them. As DNA, the CDR3 is TGCGCCAGCAGCCAGGAGGGACAGTCCTACGAGCAGTACTTC. Translating gives CASSQEGQSYEQYF.

The gene calls are TRBV28 and TRBJ2-7; weak D call: TRBD1 (5 bases). The V gene's germline CDR1 is MDHEN and CDR2 SYDVKM. V dropped 3 bases and J dropped 3 bases, with 9 bases sitting between them. The CDR3 runs 13 residues. The CDR3 loop is CASSFRVLYEQYF. The CDR3 coding sequence is TGTGCCAGCAGTTTCAGGGTACTCTACGAGCAGTACTTC.

V usage is TRBV10-3 and J usage is TRBJ2-1, with 11 positions matching TRBD1. CDR1 and CDR2 (germline): ENHRY, SYGVKD. Germline trimming cut 2 bases from V and 6 bases from J; bases unmatched to any gene: 6. This CDR3 spans 16 amino acids. The CDR3 nucleotides read TGTGCCATCAGTGAGCATCCGGGACAGGGGGGCAATGAGCAGTTCTTC. Its protein is CAISEHPGQGGNEQFF.

The V and J genes are TRBV11-3 and TRBJ1-1; D gene uncertain. Deletions cut 6 bases from V and 3 bases from J, with 11 bases between. CDR1 SGHNT and CDR2 YENEEA come from the germline V gene. The CDR3 totals 13 residues. The CDR3 DNA sequence: TGTGCCAGCAGGTTGCCCCAGGACACTGAAGCTTTCTTT. It specifies CASRLPQDTEAFF. Combining the CDR3 with reference TRBV11-3 and TRBJ1-1 gives the whole variable domain EAGVVQSPRYKIIEKKQPVAFWCNPISGHNTLYWYLQNLGQGPELLIRYENEEAVDDSQLPKDRFSAERLKGVDSTLKIQPAELGDSAVYLCASRLPQDTEAFFGQGTRLTVV.

The rearrangement links TRBV25-1 to TRBJ1-1; D is ambiguous. CDR3 length equals 11 residues. V lost 5 bases, J lost 8 bases, and 9 bases lay in between. Germline CDR1 reads MGHDK; CDR2 reads SYGVNS. The CDR3: CASSSVTEAFF. CDR3 in DNA: TGTGCCAGCAGTTCGGTCACCGAAGCTTTCTTT.

This chain links TRBV30 with TRBJ2-1; tentatively, D is TRBD2 (6 bases). In germline, CDR1 is GTSNPN, CDR2 SVGIG (reference sequence). V dropped 2 bases and J dropped 2 bases, with 10 bases sitting between them. The length of the CDR3 is 14 residues. The CDR3 here is CAWSQGGAYNEQFF. For the CDR3, the DNA is TGTGCCTGGAGTCAGGGCGGGGCCTACAATGAGCAGTTCTTC.

The genes are TRBV7-3 and TRBJ1-1; perhaps TRBD1 as D (6 bases). CDR3 length equals 13 residues. The V and J ends lost 4 bases and 7 bases respectively, with 13 bases between them. Germline lookup yields CDR1 SGHTA and CDR2 FQGTGA. CDR3 sequence: CASSSNPTGEAFF. In nucleotides, the CDR3 is TGTGCCAGCAGCTCAAACCCGACAGGTGAAGCTTTCTTT.

The V and J genes are TRBV25-1 and TRBJ1-2; the D is unclear. The CDR3 extends over 15 amino acids. CDR1 is MGHDK and CDR2 is SYGVNS in the germline V gene. Deletions cut 1 base from V and 2 bases from J, with 11 bases between. Here the CDR3 DNA reads TGTGCCAGCAGTGAATTAACTCCGGGGAACTATGGCTACACCTTC. Translating it yields CASSELTPGNYGYTF.

The chain is built from TRBV6-2 or TRBV6-3 and TRBJ1-2; 7 nucleotides match TRBD1. From germline, CDR1 is MNHEY and CDR2 SVGEGT. This CDR3 spans 13 amino acids. V trimming: 5 bases; J trimming: 13 bases; junction bases outside the gene matches: 13. CDR3 amino acids: CASSPLTGALGTF. In DNA, the CDR3 is TGTGCCAGCAGTCCCCTAACAGGGGCTCTAGGCACCTTC.

This CDR3 is CASRQVETQYF. CDR3 in DNA: TGCGCCAGCAGACAGGTCGAGACCCAGTACTTC. The rearrangement links TRBV10-1 to TRBJ2-5, with a weak D call TRBD1 (5 bases). The length of the CDR3 is 11 residues. Germline CDR1 and CDR2: WNHNN and SYGVQD (reference sequence). Trimming cost V 6 bases and J 5 bases, with 7 bases left between them.

The J gene is TRBJ1-2, the V gene TRBV9, with 11 positions matching TRBD1. V lost 4 bases, J lost 2 bases, and 10 bases stayed unmatched. The CDR3 has 17 amino acids. CDR1 and CDR2 from the germline V gene are SGDLS and YYNGEE. The CDR3 sequence is CASSPAPDRGRNYGYTF. In DNA form, the CDR3 reads TGTGCCAGCAGCCCCGCGCCGGACAGGGGGCGCAACTATGGCTACACCTTC.

V and J are TRBV4-2 and TRBJ1-2, with 8 bases fitting TRBD1. CDR1 is LGHNA and CDR2 is YNFKEQ in the germline V gene. The CDR3 loop spans 17 amino acids. Trimming removed 0 bases from V and 0 bases from J; junction bases left unmatched: 6. The CDR3 DNA follows: TGTGCCAGCAGCCAAGATCCCGGGACAGGTGCTAACTATGGCTACACCTTC. Translation gives CASSQDPGTGANYGYTF.

V usage is TRBV11-2 and J usage is TRBJ1-1, with 12 positions matching TRBD1. The germline gives CDR1 SGHAT, CDR2 FQNNGV. Trimming cost V 1 base and J 1 base; bases outside gene matches: 7. CDR3 size: 18 residues. CDR3 loop: CASSLGGTGGRRNTEAFF. DNA for the CDR3: TGTGCCAGCAGCTTAGGTGGGACAGGGGGCCGGCGGAACACTGAAGCTTTCTTT.

The rearrangement uses TRBV7-2 and TRBJ1-2; tentatively, D is TRBD1 (6 bases). Germline assignment: CDR1 SGHTA and CDR2 FQGNSA. The CDR3 has 14 amino acids. V gave up 6 bases and J gave up 11 bases, with 22 bases separating them. The CDR3 spells CASSTRIGGAEYTF. The CDR3 DNA reads TGTGCCAGCAGTACCCGAATAGGGGGGGCGGAGTACACCTTC.

V and J are TRBV29-1 and TRBJ2-1; 7 positions agree with TRBD2. The CDR3 sequence is 14 residues long. Per germline, CDR1 SQVTM and CDR2 ANQGSEA. Losses at the gene ends were 3 bases for V and 0 bases for J; bases not matched to a gene: 2. The DNA of the CDR3 is TGCAGCGTTGAGGGCGGGAGCTCCTACAATGAGCAGTTCTTC. Translated, it gives CSVEGGSSYNEQFF.

The chain couples TRBV29-1 to TRBJ1-6; D is unresolved. This CDR3 region has 13 residues. Germline V gene sequence: CDR1 SQVTM, CDR2 ANQGSEA. V was pared by 6 bases and J by 8 bases, with 14 bases between. CDR3 amino acids: CSVQPTADSPLHF. CDR3 DNA: TGCAGCGTCCAACCTACCGCGGATTCACCCCTCCACTTT.

The chain couples TRBV27 to TRBJ2-3; 13 bases align to TRBD2. Germline V gene sequence: CDR1 MNHEY, CDR2 SMNVEV (reference sequence). The CDR3 is 18 residues long. V trimming: 0 bases; J trimming: 6 bases; junction bases outside the gene matches: 9. For the CDR3, the DNA is TGTGCCAGCAGTTTATCCCGACTAGCGGGAGGCGTTGCGGATACGCAGTATTTT. Protein: CASSLSRLAGGVADTQYF.

This chain links TRBV30 with TRBJ1-2; TRBD1 matches 12 bases. The junction had 9 bases not matched to a gene; V was cut back by 4 bases and J by 0 bases. CDR1 GTSNPN and CDR2 SVGIG come from the germline V gene (reference sequence). The CDR3 is 17 residues long. CDR3 loop: CAWIPPGQGATNYGYTF. The CDR3, as DNA: TGTGCCTGGATCCCTCCGGGACAGGGGGCAACTAACTATGGCTACACCTTC.

The chain employs TRBV11-2 and TRBJ1-1, with D tentatively TRBD1 (5 bases). V gave up 7 bases and J gave up 0 bases, with 9 bases separating them. This CDR3 has 13 amino acids. CDR1 and CDR2 from the germline V gene are SGHAT and FQNNGV. CDR3 in DNA: TGTGCCAGCACCAAGGACATGAACACTGAAGCTTTCTTT. Translated: CASTKDMNTEAFF.

The chain has TRBV19 and TRBJ1-2; D possibly corresponds to TRBD1 (5 bases). The germline gives CDR1 LNHDA, CDR2 SQIVND (reference sequence). This CDR3 region has 16 residues. With 5 bases removed from V and 0 bases from J, the gap between germline ends came to 16 bases. This CDR3 reads CASSSDMGPTNYGYTF. CDR3 in DNA: TGTGCCAGTAGTTCAGATATGGGGCCCACTAACTATGGCTACACCTTC.

This clone was seen ten or more times. V gene TRBV6-5 combines with J gene TRBJ1-1; D unresolved. The germline CDR1 and CDR2 sequences are MNHEY and SVGAGI. The V and J ends lost 0 bases and 2 bases respectively, with 10 bases between them. This CDR3 region has 15 residues. The CDR3 nucleotides read TGTGCCAGCAGTTACTCCTCTAGAGGTAACACTGAAGCTTTCTTT. This translates into CASSYSSRGNTEAFF.

The chain carries TRBV7-9 and TRBJ2-1; 12 nucleotides line up with TRBD2. Per germline, CDR1 SEHNR and CDR2 FQNEAQ (reference sequence). Germline trimming cut 2 bases from V and 10 bases from J; bases unmatched to any gene: 6. This CDR3 region has 15 residues. CDR3 DNA: TGTGCCAGCAGCTTACTAGCGGGAGGGCTGCAGGAGCAGTTCTTC. Protein: CASSLLAGGLQEQFF.

This chain links TRBV19 with TRBJ1-3; D is perhaps TRBD1 (6 bases). The CDR3 spans 15 residues. Trimming stripped 3 bases from V and 4 bases from J, with 13 bases between. Germline CDR1 is LNHDA and CDR2 is SQIVND (reference sequence). CDR3 amino acids: CASSIETGSGNTIYF. In DNA, the CDR3 is TGTGCCAGTAGTATCGAAACAGGGTCCGGAAACACCATATATTTT.

The gene calls are TRBV5-1 and TRBJ1-2; possibly TRBD1 for D (5 bases). This CDR3 comprises 13 residues. Germline lookup yields CDR1 SGHRS and CDR2 YFSETQ. Trimming left V 2 bases short and J 8 bases short, with 13 bases between. CDR3 DNA sequence: TGCGCCAGCAGCTTCCAGGGTAGTGAGGGCTACACCTTC. This translates into CASSFQGSEGYTF.

This clone was detected only once. V is TRBV6-5 and J is TRBJ2-5; possibly TRBD2 for D (5 bases). This CDR3 has 15 amino acids. CDR1 is MNHEY and CDR2 is SVGAGI in the germline V gene. With 6 bases removed from V and 5 bases from J, the gap between germline ends came to 19 bases. The chain's CDR3 is CASSGWDLPGETQYF. The CDR3 DNA sequence: TGTGCCAGCAGCGGATGGGATCTACCGGGGGAGACCCAGTACTTC.